The rows below give T cell receptor beta chains drawn from one sample of a study of identical twins. TCRdb ran MiXCR on the 5' RACE reads and lists one entry per CDR3 protein. The repertoire holds just under 650,000 distinct CDR3 sequences, with around 7.4% as singletons. The same sample was also studied in work on yellow fever vaccine responses in identical twins.

Material for sequencing was PBMCs. These TCRs come from a woman between 18 and 29 years old in good health. Each CDR3 is given with its conserved first and last residue. The order of the fields is V gene, clone size, D gene, CDR3 length, J gene, CDR3 protein, CDR3 DNA. D genes are given only for firm matches. Part of the rows lack a size; the others show once, few, many or a class for expanded clones.

v_call: TRBV20-1; clone_size: NA; d_call: TRBD1; cdr3_length: 13; j_call: TRBJ2-5; cdr3_aa: CSAIGTAQETQYF; cdr3_nt: TGCAGTGCTATCGGGACAGCGCAAGAGACCCAGTACTTC
v_call: TRBV18; clone_size: NA; d_call: NA; cdr3_length: 13; j_call: TRBJ2-4; cdr3_aa: CASSDRDPPIQYF; cdr3_nt: TGTGCCAGCTCAGATAGAGATCCTCCAATACAGTACTTC
v_call: TRBV24-1; clone_size: many; d_call: TRBD2; cdr3_length: 17; j_call: TRBJ2-1; cdr3_aa: CATSDRTSGNTYNEQFF; cdr3_nt: TGTGCCACCAGTGATAGGACTAGCGGAAATACCTACAATGAGCAGTTCTTC
v_call: TRBV14; clone_size: many; d_call: NA; cdr3_length: 14; j_call: TRBJ1-5; cdr3_aa: CASSWRTTPQPQHF; cdr3_nt: TGTGCCAGCAGCTGGCGGACGACCCCACAGCCCCAGCATTTT
v_call: TRBV29-1; clone_size: NA; d_call: NA; cdr3_length: 13; j_call: TRBJ2-5; cdr3_aa: CSVEGGHQETQYF; cdr3_nt: TGCAGCGTTGAGGGCGGACACCAAGAGACCCAGTACTTC
v_call: TRBV5-1; clone_size: few; d_call: TRBD2; cdr3_length: 16; j_call: TRBJ2-3; cdr3_aa: CASSVDAGGRTDTQYF; cdr3_nt: TGCGCCAGCAGCGTTGATGCGGGAGGGCGTACAGATACGCAGTATTTT
v_call: TRBV7-9; clone_size: NA; d_call: TRBD1; cdr3_length: 14; j_call: TRBJ2-3; cdr3_aa: CASRLGTGVDTQYF; cdr3_nt: TGTGCCAGCAGGCTGGGGACAGGGGTCGATACGCAGTATTTT
v_call: TRBV29-1; clone_size: many; d_call: TRBD2; cdr3_length: 17; j_call: TRBJ2-2; cdr3_aa: CSVDSGRAKSNTGELFF; cdr3_nt: TGCAGCGTTGATAGCGGGAGGGCCAAATCGAACACCGGGGAGCTGTTTTTT
v_call: TRBV11-2; clone_size: NA; d_call: NA; cdr3_length: 16; j_call: TRBJ2-5; cdr3_aa: CASSLAGRGYQETQYF; cdr3_nt: TGTGCCAGCAGCTTAGCGGGCAGGGGCTACCAAGAGACCCAGTACTTC
v_call: TRBV12-3/TRBV12-4; clone_size: many; d_call: TRBD1; cdr3_length: 14; j_call: TRBJ2-7; cdr3_aa: CASSSQGNSYEQYF; cdr3_nt: TGTGCCAGCAGTTCACAGGGGAACTCCTACGAGCAGTACTTC
v_call: TRBV6-5; clone_size: NA; d_call: NA; cdr3_length: 13; j_call: TRBJ1-1; cdr3_aa: CASSYDRAAEAFF; cdr3_nt: TGTGCCAGCAGTTACGATCGGGCTGCTGAAGCTTTCTTT
v_call: TRBV20-1; clone_size: many; d_call: NA; cdr3_length: 14; j_call: TRBJ1-3; cdr3_aa: CSASRGQTLGTIYF; cdr3_nt: TGCAGTGCTAGTAGGGGACAAACTCTAGGGACCATATATTTT
v_call: TRBV20-1; clone_size: NA; d_call: TRBD2; cdr3_length: 13; j_call: TRBJ2-5; cdr3_aa: CSASGAGVETQYF; cdr3_nt: TGCAGTGCTAGCGGAGCGGGAGTAGAGACCCAGTACTTC
v_call: TRBV7-6; clone_size: few; d_call: TRBD2; cdr3_length: 14; j_call: TRBJ2-3; cdr3_aa: CASSLNGGADTQYF; cdr3_nt: TGTGCCAGCAGCTTAAACGGGGGGGCAGATACGCAGTATTTT
v_call: TRBV12-3/TRBV12-4; clone_size: few; d_call: TRBD1; cdr3_length: 17; j_call: TRBJ1-3; cdr3_aa: CASSPRTGTVSGNTIYF; cdr3_nt: TGTGCCAGCAGTCCAAGGACAGGTACTGTGTCTGGAAACACCATATATTTT
v_call: TRBV5-1; clone_size: many; d_call: NA; cdr3_length: 15; j_call: TRBJ2-3; cdr3_aa: CASSLRVADTDTQYF; cdr3_nt: TGCGCCAGCAGCTTGAGGGTAGCGGACACAGATACGCAGTATTTT
v_call: TRBV5-1; clone_size: many; d_call: NA; cdr3_length: 15; j_call: TRBJ2-1; cdr3_aa: CASSLGGLAYNEQFF; cdr3_nt: TGTGCCAGCAGTTTAGGTGGGCTAGCGTACAATGAGCAGTTCTTC
v_call: TRBV7-2; clone_size: many; d_call: TRBD2; cdr3_length: 15; j_call: TRBJ2-1; cdr3_aa: CASSLVSGGASEQFF; cdr3_nt: TGTGCCAGCAGCTTAGTTAGCGGGGGGGCCTCTGAGCAGTTCTTC
v_call: TRBV20-1; clone_size: many; d_call: TRBD1; cdr3_length: 16; j_call: TRBJ1-1; cdr3_aa: CSARALDRGPNTEAFF; cdr3_nt: TGCAGTGCTAGAGCTCTCGACAGGGGGCCGAACACTGAAGCTTTCTTT
v_call: TRBV6-1; clone_size: NA; d_call: TRBD1; cdr3_length: 14; j_call: TRBJ1-2; cdr3_aa: CASSLRTGLGGYTF; cdr3_nt: TGTGCCAGCAGCCTAAGGACAGGGCTTGGGGGCTACACCTTC
v_call: TRBV3-1; clone_size: NA; d_call: NA; cdr3_length: 18; j_call: TRBJ2-3; cdr3_aa: CASSQDVNRYTSTDTQYF; cdr3_nt: TGTGCCAGCAGCCAAGATGTTAACAGGTATACTAGCACAGATACGCAGTATTTT
v_call: TRBV12-3/TRBV12-4; clone_size: few; d_call: NA; cdr3_length: 14; j_call: TRBJ2-3; cdr3_aa: CASTIRESTDTQYF; cdr3_nt: TGTGCCAGCACCATCAGGGAGAGCACAGATACGCAGTATTTT
v_call: TRBV7-8; clone_size: NA; d_call: NA; cdr3_length: 14; j_call: TRBJ2-2; cdr3_aa: CASTPLGIPGELFF; cdr3_nt: TGTGCCAGCACCCCACTAGGGATCCCCGGGGAGCTGTTTTTT
v_call: TRBV7-8; clone_size: many; d_call: NA; cdr3_length: 11; j_call: TRBJ2-1; cdr3_aa: CASSLNWEQFF; cdr3_nt: TGTGCCAGCAGCTTAAATTGGGAGCAGTTCTTC
v_call: TRBV12-3/TRBV12-4; clone_size: many; d_call: TRBD1; cdr3_length: 15; j_call: TRBJ1-2; cdr3_aa: CASNPGQQFNYGYTF; cdr3_nt: TGTGCCAGCAACCCGGGACAGCAATTTAACTATGGCTACACCTTC
v_call: TRBV2; clone_size: NA; d_call: TRBD2; cdr3_length: 14; j_call: TRBJ2-3; cdr3_aa: CASRNGGSPDTQYF; cdr3_nt: TGTGCCAGCAGGAACGGGGGGAGCCCAGATACGCAGTATTTT
v_call: TRBV28; clone_size: NA; d_call: TRBD2; cdr3_length: 12; j_call: TRBJ2-3; cdr3_aa: CASSQRLAPQYF; cdr3_nt: TGTGCCAGCAGTCAGCGACTAGCTCCGCAGTATTTT
v_call: TRBV2; clone_size: many; d_call: NA; cdr3_length: 14; j_call: TRBJ1-3; cdr3_aa: CASMRGGLGNTIYF; cdr3_nt: TGTGCCAGCATGAGGGGCGGATTAGGAAACACCATATATTTT
v_call: TRBV21-1; clone_size: few; d_call: NA; cdr3_length: 16; j_call: TRBJ2-3; cdr3_aa: CASSARNSTIINTQYF; cdr3_nt: TGTGCCAGCAGCGCCAGGAACTCCACGATAATTAATACGCAGTATTTT
v_call: TRBV9; clone_size: NA; d_call: NA; cdr3_length: 15; j_call: TRBJ1-1; cdr3_aa: CASSVGSALNTEAFF; cdr3_nt: TGTGCCAGCAGCGTAGGTTCGGCTTTGAACACTGAAGCTTTCTTT
v_call: TRBV5-1; clone_size: few; d_call: NA; cdr3_length: 11; j_call: TRBJ1-1; cdr3_aa: CASSSTDGAFF; cdr3_nt: TGCGCCAGCAGCTCGACAGACGGAGCTTTCTTT
v_call: TRBV10-1; clone_size: few; d_call: TRBD2; cdr3_length: 16; j_call: TRBJ2-1; cdr3_aa: CASSDMASGSYNEQFF; cdr3_nt: TGCGCCAGCAGTGATATGGCTAGCGGGTCCTACAATGAGCAGTTCTTC
v_call: TRBV29-1; clone_size: few; d_call: TRBD1; cdr3_length: 16; j_call: TRBJ2-1; cdr3_aa: CSVGDRVGSPYNEQFF; cdr3_nt: TGCAGCGTGGGGGACAGGGTGGGGTCACCCTACAATGAGCAGTTCTTC
v_call: TRBV11-2; clone_size: few; d_call: NA; cdr3_length: 13; j_call: TRBJ2-7; cdr3_aa: CASSPRSFLEQYF; cdr3_nt: TGTGCCAGCTCACCTCGGAGCTTCCTCGAGCAGTACTTC
v_call: TRBV29-1; clone_size: NA; d_call: TRBD1; cdr3_length: 15; j_call: TRBJ2-3; cdr3_aa: CSVEDPDREADTQYF; cdr3_nt: TGCAGCGTTGAAGATCCAGACAGGGAAGCAGATACGCAGTATTTT
v_call: TRBV14; clone_size: NA; d_call: NA; cdr3_length: 12; j_call: TRBJ2-7; cdr3_aa: CASSQVAGEQYF; cdr3_nt: TGTGCCAGCAGCCAAGTGGCAGGGGAGCAGTACTTC
v_call: TRBV3-1; clone_size: few; d_call: TRBD1; cdr3_length: 16; j_call: TRBJ1-4; cdr3_aa: CASSQDKGQGNEKLFF; cdr3_nt: TGTGCCAGCAGCCAAGATAAAGGACAGGGGAATGAAAAACTGTTTTTT
v_call: TRBV11-2; clone_size: many; d_call: TRBD1; cdr3_length: 15; j_call: TRBJ1-6; cdr3_aa: CASSPYQGGNSPLHF; cdr3_nt: TGTGCCAGCAGCCCCTATCAGGGGGGTAATTCACCCCTCCACTTT
v_call: TRBV20-1; clone_size: few; d_call: NA; cdr3_length: 13; j_call: TRBJ1-1; cdr3_aa: CSVRDGVGTEAFF; cdr3_nt: TGCAGTGTCCGGGACGGGGTGGGTACTGAAGCTTTCTTT
v_call: TRBV12-3/TRBV12-4; clone_size: few; d_call: NA; cdr3_length: 13; j_call: TRBJ1-5; cdr3_aa: CAIPSDSNQPQHF; cdr3_nt: TGTGCCATACCCTCGGATAGCAATCAGCCCCAGCATTTT
v_call: TRBV10-3; clone_size: few; d_call: NA; cdr3_length: 14; j_call: TRBJ2-5; cdr3_aa: CAIKRPGSQETQYF; cdr3_nt: TGTGCCATCAAGAGGCCAGGTTCTCAAGAGACCCAGTACTTC
v_call: TRBV19; clone_size: NA; d_call: TRBD2; cdr3_length: 15; j_call: TRBJ2-7; cdr3_aa: CASRSASGFSYEQYF; cdr3_nt: TGTGCCAGTAGGTCGGCTAGCGGCTTCTCCTACGAGCAGTACTTC
v_call: TRBV5-1; clone_size: few; d_call: NA; cdr3_length: 12; j_call: TRBJ2-3; cdr3_aa: CASRFGTDTQYF; cdr3_nt: TGCGCCAGCAGATTTGGCACAGATACGCAGTATTTT
v_call: TRBV10-3; clone_size: few; d_call: NA; cdr3_length: 14; j_call: TRBJ1-6; cdr3_aa: CATKRDALDSPLHF; cdr3_nt: TGTGCCACCAAAAGGGACGCGCTTGATTCACCCCTCCACTTT
v_call: TRBV12-3/TRBV12-4; clone_size: NA; d_call: NA; cdr3_length: 16; j_call: TRBJ2-2; cdr3_aa: CVSNPNQGGLAGELFF; cdr3_nt: TGTGTCAGCAATCCAAACCAGGGGGGACTGGCCGGGGAGCTGTTTTTT
v_call: TRBV28; clone_size: many; d_call: TRBD1; cdr3_length: 15; j_call: TRBJ2-2; cdr3_aa: CASSRGTGGFGELFF; cdr3_nt: TGTGCCAGCAGTCGCGGGACAGGGGGCTTCGGGGAGCTGTTTTTT
v_call: TRBV3-1; clone_size: NA; d_call: NA; cdr3_length: 15; j_call: TRBJ1-4; cdr3_aa: CASSQFLTTNEKLFF; cdr3_nt: TGTGCCAGCAGCCAATTCTTGACAACTAATGAAAAACTGTTTTTT